One and the same sample provided the 19 T cell receptor beta chains below, sequenced in a study of blood T cell repertoires in COVID-19. TCRdb's table, derived via immunoSEQ multiplex PCR, lists solely in-frame clones and lacks some. The table records 150,000 to 200,000 clones, 85% to 90% of them present only once. The sample comprised peripheral blood. These receptors were taken from a woman between 55 and 75 years old with acute or convalescent COVID-19.

The chain links TRBV18 to TRBJ2-1; 9 nucleotides line up with TRBD1. The germline V gene encodes CDR1 KGHSH and CDR2 LQKENI. This CDR3 region has 15 residues. The V and J ends lost 3 bases and 1 base, in that order; junction bases with no gene match: 1. CDR3 residues: CASSPGTGSYNEQFF. CDR3 DNA: TGTGCCAGCTCACCTGGGACAGGGTCCTACAATGAGCAGTTCTTC. Complete variable domain (other parts from reference TRBV18 and TRBJ2-1): NAGVMQNPRHLVRRRGQEARLRCSPMKGHSHVYWYRQLPEEGLKFMVYLQKENIIDESGMPKERFSAEFPKEGPSILRIQQVVRGDSAAYFCASSPGTGSYNEQFFGPGTRLTVL.

J is TRBJ1-4 and V is TRBV3-1 (or the pseudogene TRBV3-2); D gene ambiguous. The CDR3 totals 14 residues. The germline V gene has CDR1 LGHDT and CDR2 YNNKEL (reference sequence). Trimming removed 3 bases from V and 0 bases from J, with 5 bases in between. The DNA of the CDR3 is TGTGCCAGCAGCCAGATAGCAACTAATGAAAAACTGTTTTTT. Its translation: CASSQIATNEKLFF.

The J gene is TRBJ1-2, the V gene TRBV5-4; no clear D. CDR1 and CDR2 from the germline V gene are SGHNT and YYREEE (reference sequence). The CDR3 sequence is 15 residues long. Trimming removed 4 bases at V and 4 bases at J, with 17 bases between. The CDR3 spells CASSPVGGMSYGYTF. The CDR3 nucleotides are TGTGCCAGCAGCCCCGTGGGAGGGATGTCCTATGGCTACACCTTC.

The rearrangement joins TRBV6-5 to TRBJ1-1; D is unresolved. Germline-derived CDR1 and CDR2 are MNHEY and SVGAGI. The CDR3 sequence is 12 residues long. V was shortened by 4 bases and J by 4 bases, with 7 bases between the two germline ends. This chain's CDR3 is CASSSPLTEAFF. The CDR3 nucleotides are TGTGCCAGCAGTTCCCCTCTCACTGAAGCTTTCTTT.

This clone is a singleton in its sample. J is TRBJ2-5 and V is TRBV10-3, with D unresolved. Germline lookup yields CDR1 ENHRY and CDR2 SYGVKD. V shed 2 bases and J shed 3 bases, with 4 bases lying between them. This CDR3 has 12 residues. The CDR3 DNA sequence: TGTGCCATCAGTGAGAGAGAAGAGACCCAGTACTTC. It specifies CAISEREETQYF.

The chain employs TRBV2 and TRBJ2-1; 14 nucleotides align to TRBD2. The CDR3 length is 14 residues. With 4 bases clipped from V and 10 bases from J, the junction kept 3 bases outside the gene matches. Germline values: CDR1 SNHLY, CDR2 FYNNEI. The CDR3 coding sequence is TGTGCCAGCAGTGCGGGACTAGCGGGAGAGGAGCAGTTCTTC. Translated, it gives CASSAGLAGEEQFF.

The V gene is TRBV7-9, the J gene TRBJ2-2; 8 bases are a match to TRBD1. The CDR3 is made up of 17 amino acids. After removal of 2 bases from V and 2 bases from J, the junction contained 7 bases not matched to a gene. CDR1 and CDR2 (germline): SEHNR, FQNEAQ (reference sequence). Here the CDR3 DNA reads TGTGCCAGCAGCTTAATCCCGGGACAGGACAACACCGGGGAGCTGTTTTTT. Translated: CASSLIPGQDNTGELFF.

About this clone itself: One junction end does not reproduce the germline sequence, and a read error may be involved. The chain joins TRBV19 to TRBJ1-2; 11 positions agree with TRBD1. This CDR3 region has 17 residues. CDR1 and CDR2 (germline): LNHDA, SQIVND (reference sequence). The CDR3 protein is CASSVDRDRGTDGGYTF. The CDR3 DNA reads TGTGCCAGTAGTGTAGACCGGGACAGGGGGACCGACGGGGGCTACACCTTC.

The CDR3 nucleotides are TGTGCCAGCAGTCCCCTGCAGGGGATCAATCAGCCCCAGCATTTT. Amino acids: CASSPLQGINQPQHF. V gene TRBV28 combines with J gene TRBJ1-5; D possibly corresponds to TRBD1 (6 bases). CDR1 and CDR2 (germline): MDHEN, SYDVKM. Trimming shortened V by 5 bases and J by 3 bases, and 14 bases separated the two germline ends. CDR3 length: 15 residues.

Only a few counts were recorded for this clone. The chain combines TRBV7-2 with TRBJ1-1; no clear D. The CDR3 sequence is 14 residues long. Germline V CDR1 and CDR2: SGHTA, FQGNSA. The germline V and J ends were trimmed by 5 bases and 1 base, with 11 bases remaining between them. CDR3 residues: CASSPSSWNTEAFF. As DNA, the CDR3 is TGTGCCAGCAGCCCCTCCTCCTGGAACACTGAAGCTTTCTTT.

The chain links TRBV4-1 to TRBJ2-6; TRBD1 matches 12 bases. The CDR3 has 19 residues. V dropped 1 base and J dropped 3; count of bases not matched to a gene: 7. Per the germline V gene, CDR1 is MGHRA and CDR2 is YSYEKL. CDR3 sequence reads: CASSQGEGQGAVGANVLTF. CDR3 nucleotide sequence: TGCGCCAGCAGCCAAGGAGAGGGACAGGGGGCGGTTGGGGCCAACGTCCTGACTTTC.

V usage is TRBV5-4 and J usage is TRBJ1-3; weak D call: TRBD1 (6 bases). This CDR3 has 13 amino acids. Per germline, CDR1 SGHNT and CDR2 YYREEE (reference sequence). V dropped 1 base and J dropped 4 bases, with 6 bases sitting between them. CDR3 sequence: CASSLTGGNTIYF. The CDR3 coding sequence is TGTGCCAGCAGCTTGACAGGGGGAAACACCATATATTTT.

The rearrangement joins TRBV7-2 to TRBJ2-2; D is possibly TRBD1 (5 bases). CDR1 and CDR2 from the germline V gene are SGHTA and FQGNSA. This CDR3 is built from 14 residues. The ends were cut back, 0 bases at V and 6 bases at J, with 8 bases in the middle. The CDR3 here is CASSLAPGSGELFF. The CDR3 nucleotides are TGTGCCAGCAGCTTAGCGCCAGGGTCCGGGGAGCTGTTTTTT.

CDR3: CASSPTNSNQPQHF. The DNA of the CDR3 is TGTGCCAGCTCTCCAACAAATAGCAATCAGCCCCAGCATTTT. The chain links TRBV18 to TRBJ1-5, with no clear D. Trimming left V 6 bases short and J 0 bases short, with 9 bases between. Germline CDR1 is KGHSH and CDR2 is LQKENI. The CDR3 loop spans 14 amino acids.

This CDR3 reads CASSQAPNNEQFF. CDR3 in DNA: TGTGCCAGCAGCCAAGCCCCAAACAATGAGCAGTTCTTC. This chain joins TRBV3-1 (or the pseudogene TRBV3-2) and TRBJ2-1; no firm D call. In germline, CDR1 is LGHDT, CDR2 YNNKEL (reference sequence). The V and J ends lost 1 base and 5 bases respectively, with 6 bases between them. The CDR3 totals 13 residues.

The rearrangement joins TRBV5-4 to TRBJ1-4; D is unresolved. Trimming pared 2 bases from V and 0 bases from J, leaving 8 bases between. Germline V gene data show CDR1 as SGHNT and CDR2 as YYREEE (reference sequence). The CDR3 is 15 residues long. The CDR3 region is CASSFRTATNEKLFF. The CDR3 region has the DNA TGTGCCAGCAGCTTTAGGACTGCAACTAATGAAAAACTGTTTTTT.

The rearrangement uses TRBV3-1 (or the pseudogene TRBV3-2) and TRBJ1-2; 7 bases line up with TRBD1. CDR1 LGHDT and CDR2 YNNKEL come from the germline V gene (reference sequence). The CDR3 loop spans 16 amino acids. Germline trimming cut 1 base from V and 1 base from J; bases unmatched to any gene: 6. This chain's CDR3 is CASSQGTGGFNYGYTF. The CDR3 DNA follows: TGTGCCAGCAGCCAAGGGACAGGCGGATTTAACTATGGCTACACCTTC.

The chain joins TRBV7-2 to TRBJ1-1; 8 bases line up with TRBD1. The CDR3 covers 15 residues. From germline, CDR1 is SGHTA and CDR2 FQGNSA. V was pared by 4 bases and J by 4 bases, with 8 bases of the junction left unmatched. The CDR3: CASSSSTGALTEAFF. CDR3 bases: TGTGCCAGCAGCTCTTCGACAGGGGCACTCACTGAAGCTTTCTTT. The full variable domain, its missing parts supplied by reference TRBV7-2 and TRBJ1-1, is GAGVSQSPSNKVTEKGKDVELRCDPISGHTALYWYRQSLGQGLEFLIYFQGNSAPDKSGLPSDRFSAERTGGSVSTLTIQRTQQEDSAVYLCASSSSTGALTEAFFGQGTRLTVV.

The J gene is TRBJ1-2, the V gene TRBV25-1; TRBD1 matches at 8 bases. The CDR3 covers 13 residues. V was clipped by 5 bases and J by 4 bases; unmatched bases: 3. Germline CDR1 is MGHDK and CDR2 is SYGVNS. CDR3 in amino acids: CASSYQGAYGYTF. For the CDR3, the DNA is TGTGCCAGCAGTTACCAGGGGGCCTATGGCTACACCTTC.